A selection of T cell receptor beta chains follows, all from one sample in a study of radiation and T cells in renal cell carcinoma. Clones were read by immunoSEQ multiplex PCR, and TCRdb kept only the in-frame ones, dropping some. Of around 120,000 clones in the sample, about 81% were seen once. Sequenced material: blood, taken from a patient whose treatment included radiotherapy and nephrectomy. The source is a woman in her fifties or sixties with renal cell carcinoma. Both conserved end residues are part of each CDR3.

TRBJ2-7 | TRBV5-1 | CASSRGSTYEQYF
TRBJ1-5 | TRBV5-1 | CASSPQGNQPQHF
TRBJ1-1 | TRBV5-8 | CASSLGVEGAFF
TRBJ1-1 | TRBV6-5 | CASSPAGIRNTEAFF
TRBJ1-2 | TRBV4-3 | CASSQDWGDLLGYTF
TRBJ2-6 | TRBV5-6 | CASSPTLWGSGANVLTF
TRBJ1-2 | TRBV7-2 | CASSYGGLRDRGTRYTF
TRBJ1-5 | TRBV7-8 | CASSLPPAVQPQHF
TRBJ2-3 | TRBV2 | CASSGGLAISTDTQYF
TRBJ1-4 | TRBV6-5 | CASSSPGQGNEKLFF
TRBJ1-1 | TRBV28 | CASSFSDRPGTEAFF
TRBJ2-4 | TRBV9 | CASSVREGDIQYF
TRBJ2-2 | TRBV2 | CASRGPGQGLSGELFF
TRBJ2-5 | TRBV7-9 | CASSLAVGRNQETQYF
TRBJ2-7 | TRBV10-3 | CAISDRTVSYEQYF
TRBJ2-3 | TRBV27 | CASSPGRGILDTQYF
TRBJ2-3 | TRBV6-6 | CASSYRTGGTDTQYF
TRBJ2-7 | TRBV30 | CAWGVSYEQYF
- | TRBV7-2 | CASSTGMPPYEQYF
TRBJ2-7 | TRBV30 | CAWSVPGAIEQYF
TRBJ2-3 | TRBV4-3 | CASSQGVTDTQYF
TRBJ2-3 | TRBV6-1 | CATGTPISTDTQYF
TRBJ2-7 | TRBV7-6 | CASSNRNSYEQYF
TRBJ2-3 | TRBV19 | CASRNLQGSDTQYF
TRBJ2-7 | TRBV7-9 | CASSLYRAEEQYF
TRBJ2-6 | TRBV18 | CASSPSGANVLTF
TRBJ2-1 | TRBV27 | CASSLSPTNEQFF
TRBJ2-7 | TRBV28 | CASSLRHTVHF
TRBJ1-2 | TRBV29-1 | CSVERGLRGYTF
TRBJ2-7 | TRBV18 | CASQGDQGRYEQYF
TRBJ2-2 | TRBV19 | CASTGRRGVNTGELFF
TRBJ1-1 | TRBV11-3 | CASSLGEREAFF
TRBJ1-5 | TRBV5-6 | CASSVARQRDQPQHF
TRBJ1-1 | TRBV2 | CASSDTRQGETMNTEAFF
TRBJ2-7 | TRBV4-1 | CASSPGDEQYF
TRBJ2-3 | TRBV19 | CASSLPGRADTQYF
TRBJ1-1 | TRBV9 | CASSDRANTEAFF
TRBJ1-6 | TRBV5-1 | CASSLDWYNSPLHF
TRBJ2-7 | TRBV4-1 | CASSPAVGQPYKQYF
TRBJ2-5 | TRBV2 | CASKGQGPQYF
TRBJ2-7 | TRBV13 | CASSLGNYEQYF
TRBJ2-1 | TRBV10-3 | CASRLGPYNEQFF
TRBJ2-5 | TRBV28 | CASSQGMETQYF
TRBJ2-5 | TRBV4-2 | CASSQDQETQYF
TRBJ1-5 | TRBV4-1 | CASSQGSFEDNQPQHF